This entry lists 4 T cell receptor beta chains sequenced from one sample in a study of monozygotic twins with inflammatory bowel disease. TCRdb reprocessed the 5' RACE reads, with one entry per CDR3 protein and no DNA. This listing includes approximately 420,000 distinct CDR3 sequences. The material sequenced was blood. The receptor source for this set is a human donor with ulcerative colitis or Crohn's disease, or a healthy co-twin of an affected twin (not recorded which).

CDR3 protein: CSAGAAPWGDTQYF. This rearrangement joins TRBV20-1 to TRBJ2-3; the TRBD1 assignment by TCRdb is unverifiable without DNA. CDR1 and CDR2 (germline): DFQATT, SNEGSKA (reference sequence). The CDR3 is made up of 14 amino acids.

The chain links TRBV18 to TRBJ1-5; TCRdb selects TRBD1, and the lack of DNA leaves this call unchecked. Germline V gene sequence: CDR1 KGHSH, CDR2 LQKENI. This CDR3 has 14 amino acids. The CDR3: CASSLGQGKQPQHF.

The chain joins TRBV30 to TRBJ1-1; TCRdb reports TRBD1, a call that lacks DNA to check it against. This CDR3 has 13 amino acids. Germline V gives CDR1 GTSNPN, CDR2 SVGIG (reference sequence). CDR3 region: CAWMVQGGTEAFF.

The CDR3 protein is CASSSRQGDYGYTF. V and J are TRBV9 and TRBJ1-2; checking the TCRdb D call of TRBD1 is not possible without DNA. The CDR3 runs to 14 residues. Germline V gives CDR1 SGDLS, CDR2 YYNGEE.